The 20 T cell receptor beta chains listed next were all sequenced from one sample in a study of T cell repertoires in cytomegalovirus infection. TCRdb called the reads again in MiXCR, with one record for every CDR3 protein. The sample has about 100,000 distinct CDR3 sequences, about 22% seen once. The sequencing input was CD8+ T cells from PBMCs. These receptors were obtained from a human donor in good health (CMV status not recorded). Some clones in this sample may be carry-over from other donors' samples.

This clonotype was observed a single time. The chain uses TRBV6-2 or TRBV6-3 and TRBJ2-7; no clear D gene. The germline V gene encodes CDR1 MNHEY and CDR2 SVGEGT. The CDR3 is 12 residues long. Between the trimmed V and J ends, which lost 2 bases and 5 bases, there was a span of 7 bases. CDR3 sequence (DNA): TGTGCCAGCAGTTACAGGGTCCACGAGCAGTACTTC. Translated: CASSYRVHEQYF.

This clonotype came up many times. The rearrangement links TRBV7-8 to TRBJ2-7; D unresolved. V lost 0 bases and J lost 0, with 12 bases in between. There are 16 residues in the CDR3. Germline V gene data show CDR1 as SGHVS and CDR2 as FQNEAQ. CDR3 region: CASSLASRTTSYEQYF. The CDR3, as DNA: TGTGCCAGCAGCTTAGCTTCGCGGACGACCTCCTACGAGCAGTACTTC.

This sequence joins TRBV7-9 and TRBJ2-5; D gene uncertain. The CDR3 sequence is 16 residues long. The V gene lost 4 bases and the J gene lost 2 bases, with 17 bases spanning the gap. CDR1 SEHNR and CDR2 FQNEAQ come from the germline V gene (reference sequence). The CDR3 reads CASSSSSRVGQETQYF. The CDR3 bases are TGTGCCAGCAGCTCCTCATCGAGAGTAGGGCAAGAGACCCAGTACTTC. Complete variable domain (other parts from reference TRBV7-9 and TRBJ2-5): DTGVSQNPRHKITKRGQNVTFRCDPISEHNRLYWYRQTLGQGPEFLTYFQNEAQLEKSRLLSDRFSAERPKGSFSTLEIQRTEQGDSAMYLCASSSSSRVGQETQYFGPGTRLLVL.

The CDR3 here is CASSLLGGYTF. DNA of the CDR3: TGTGCCAGCAGCTTACTAGGGGGCTACACCTTC. The chain couples TRBV7-9 to TRBJ1-2, with no clear D. In germline, CDR1 is SEHNR, CDR2 FQNEAQ (reference sequence). The CDR3 consists of 11 residues. Trimming stripped 2 bases from V and 8 bases from J, with 6 bases between.

V gene TRBV27 combines with J gene TRBJ2-1; a possible D gene is TRBD2 (5 bases). The ends were cut back, 8 bases at V and 8 bases at J, with 13 bases in the middle. In germline, CDR1 is MNHEY, CDR2 SMNVEV (reference sequence). This CDR3 spans 12 amino acids. The CDR3 DNA reads TGTGCCAGCGGCCTAGCTCTGGATGAGCAGTTCTTC. Translating it yields CASGLALDEQFF.

This clonotype has ten or more counts. CDR3 loop: CASSLGSLAGGLQETQYF. CDR3 DNA sequence: TGTGCCAGCAGCTTAGGTTCCTTAGCGGGGGGCCTCCAAGAGACCCAGTACTTC. The chain combines TRBV7-2 with TRBJ2-5; 10 bases align to TRBD2. The trim removed 1 base at V and 1 base at J, leaving 9 bases unmatched. CDR1 is SGHTA and CDR2 is FQGNSA in the germline V gene. This CDR3 has 18 amino acids. The full variable domain, with the rest looked up from reference TRBV7-2 and TRBJ2-5, is GAGVSQSPSNKVTEKGKDVELRCDPISGHTALYWYRQSLGQGLEFLIYFQGNSAPDKSGLPSDRFSAERTGGSVSTLTIQRTQQEDSAVYLCASSLGSLAGGLQETQYFGPGTRLLVL.

The rearrangement uses TRBV6-2 or TRBV6-3 and TRBJ2-1, with TRBD1 as a possible D gene (5 bases). Germline-derived CDR1 and CDR2 are MNHEY and SVGEGT. The CDR3 covers 14 residues. V was cut by 2 bases and J by 5 bases, with 10 bases left in between. The CDR3 sequence is CASSYSGAHNEQFF. The CDR3 region has the DNA TGTGCCAGCAGTTACAGTGGGGCCCACAATGAGCAGTTCTTC.

This clonotype was counted many times. The chain recombines TRBV28 with TRBJ2-4; TRBD1 agrees at 7 bases. The CDR3 is 15 residues long. The trim removed 5 bases at V and 4 bases at J, leaving 8 bases unmatched. Looked up from germline, CDR1 is MDHEN and CDR2 is SYDVKM. DNA of the CDR3: TGTGCCAGCAGTCCGACCGGGACAGAAAAAAACATTCAGTACTTC. Its protein product is CASSPTGTEKNIQYF.

The chain carries TRBV19 and TRBJ2-2; D gene ambiguous. Trimming shortened V by 0 bases and J by 3 bases, and 11 bases separated the two germline ends. Germline V gives CDR1 LNHDA, CDR2 SQIVND (reference sequence). The CDR3 length is 16 residues. CDR3 sequence reads: CASSIDSGSYTGELFF. DNA of the CDR3: TGTGCCAGTAGTATAGATTCGGGCAGCTACACCGGGGAGCTGTTTTTT. The whole variable domain, remainder taken from reference TRBV19 and TRBJ2-2, is DGGITQSPKYLFRKEGQNVTLSCEQNLNHDAMYWYRQDPGQGLRLIYYSQIVNDFQKGDIAEGYSVSREKKESFPLTVTSAQKNPTAFYLCASSIDSGSYTGELFFGEGSRLTVL.

This clonotype came up a few times. CDR3 sequence (DNA): TGTGCCTGGGGATACAGGCCCACAGATACGCAGTATTTT. Its translation: CAWGYRPTDTQYF. The chain employs TRBV30 and TRBJ2-3, with a possible D match to TRBD1 (5 bases). CDR1 and CDR2 (germline): GTSNPN, SVGIG (reference sequence). V gave up 5 bases and J gave up 2 bases, with 11 bases separating them. This CDR3 comprises 13 residues. Variable domain in full (rest from reference TRBV30 and TRBJ2-3): SQTIHQWPATLVQPVGSPLSLECTVEGTSNPNLYWYRQAAGRGLQLLFYSVGIGQISSEVPQNLSASRPQDRQFILSSKKLLLSDSGFYLCAWGYRPTDTQYFGPGTRLTVL.

CDR3 nucleotides: TGTGCCAGCAGCTGGACTAGCGGGGAGGAGACCCAGTACTTC. This encodes CASSWTSGEETQYF. V is TRBV6-1 and J is TRBJ2-5; 12 bases are a match to TRBD2. Germline assignment: CDR1 MNHNS and CDR2 SASEGT. This CDR3 has 14 residues. Trimming at V came to 6 bases and at J to 5 bases, leaving 4 bases not matched to a gene.

The sample holds a few counts of this clonotype. The J gene is TRBJ2-7, the V gene TRBV6-2 or TRBV6-3, with 7 bases fitting TRBD2. V was clipped by 2 bases and J by 6 bases; unmatched bases: 4. Per germline, CDR1 MNHEY and CDR2 SVGEGT. CDR3 size: 13 residues. The chain's CDR3 is CASSYGRGIEQYF. The DNA of the CDR3 is TGTGCCAGCAGTTACGGGCGGGGGATCGAGCAGTACTTC.

This clonotype came up many times. The chain carries TRBV7-2 and TRBJ1-1; D is perhaps TRBD1 (6 bases). CDR3 length equals 20 residues. CDR1 SGHTA and CDR2 FQGNSA come from the germline V gene. Trimming removed 6 bases from V and 3 bases from J, with 32 bases in between. The CDR3 sequence: CASSSPAGQGNALFYTEAFF. The CDR3, as DNA: TGTGCCAGCAGTTCCCCGGCGGGGCAGGGGAACGCCTTGTTTTACACTGAAGCTTTCTTT.

This clonotype was seen only a few times. As DNA, the CDR3 is TGTGCCAGCAGCTTAAACGTTGGCGAGAGCTCCTACGAGCAGTACTTC. As protein: CASSLNVGESSYEQYF. This rearrangement joins TRBV7-9 to TRBJ2-7; no definite D call. V lost 2 bases, J lost 0 bases, and 14 bases lay in between. The CDR3 covers 16 residues. Germline V gene data show CDR1 as SEHNR and CDR2 as FQNEAQ (reference sequence).

There are a few counts of this clonotype. The chain is built from TRBV7-9 and TRBJ1-1; the match to TRBD1 covers 9 bases. Germline CDR1 SEHNR, CDR2 FQNEAQ (reference sequence). V gave up 4 bases and J gave up 0 bases; unmatched junction bases: 9. The CDR3 extends over 17 amino acids. CDR3 sequence (DNA): TGTGCCAGCAGCTGGGGTACGGGACAGGGCTTGAACACTGAAGCTTTCTTT. Protein: CASSWGTGQGLNTEAFF.

The chain combines TRBV7-9 with TRBJ2-7; a weak D match, TRBD1 (6 bases). CDR3 length: 16 residues. Germline V gene data show CDR1 as SEHNR and CDR2 as FQNEAQ (reference sequence). The V gene lost 4 bases and the J gene lost 0 bases, with 16 bases spanning the gap. The CDR3 nucleotides read TGTGCCAGCAGCTCCTGGACAGTGGAGCACTCCTACGAGCAGTACTTC. This sequence encodes CASSSWTVEHSYEQYF.

The chain combines TRBV11-2 with TRBJ2-5; D is ambiguous. Germline CDR1 SGHAT, CDR2 FQNNGV. CDR3 length equals 15 residues. Trimming removed 0 bases at V and 1 base at J, with 9 bases between. This chain's CDR3 is CASSLEKETQETQYF. CDR3 bases: TGTGCCAGCAGCTTAGAGAAGGAGACCCAAGAGACCCAGTACTTC.

Of note for this clonotype: A clone one base away is much larger, so this may be a read error. The J gene is TRBJ2-7, the V gene TRBV7-8; D may be TRBD1 (5 bases). The ends were cut back, 2 bases at V and 9 bases at J, with 17 bases in the middle. CDR1 SGHVS and CDR2 FQNEAQ come from the germline V gene. The CDR3 has 14 residues. The CDR3 spells CASSLLRGWGGQYF. In DNA, the CDR3 is TGTGCCAGCAGCTTATTAAGGGGCTGGGGCGGGCAGTACTTC.

V and J are TRBV28 and TRBJ1-4; D is uncertain. CDR3 length: 16 amino acids. The V gene lost 5 bases and the J gene lost 8 bases, with 21 bases spanning the gap. Germline CDR1 is MDHEN and CDR2 is SYDVKM. CDR3 sequence: CASSLLKPAVYEKLFF. DNA for the CDR3: TGTGCCAGCAGTCTCCTGAAACCCGCGGTCTACGAAAAACTGTTTTTT. Full variable domain (remainder filled in from reference TRBV28 and TRBJ1-4): DVKVTQSSRYLVKRTGEKVFLECVQDMDHENMFWYRQDPGLGLRLIYFSYDVKMKEKGDIPEGYSVSREKKERFSLILESASTNQTSMYLCASSLLKPAVYEKLFFGSGTQLSVL.

This clonotype was detected a few times. The V gene is TRBV5-1, the J gene TRBJ2-1; D may correspond to TRBD1 or TRBD2 (7 bases each). Trimming removed 4 bases from V and 1 base from J, with 18 bases in between. Germline assignment: CDR1 SGHRS and CDR2 YFSETQ. The CDR3 extends over 17 amino acids. In DNA form, the CDR3 reads TGCGCCAGCAGCCCCAGGGGGGGGGACAAATCCTACAATGAGCAGTTCTTC. This codes for CASSPRGGDKSYNEQFF.